Listed here are 20 T cell receptor beta chains from one sample, sequenced in a study of blood T cell repertoires in COVID-19. The protocol was immunoSEQ multiplex PCR, while the TCRdb copy is restricted to in-frame clones and leaves out a portion. Of 240,000 or so clones detected, approximately 82% appear once; the ten largest clones hold roughly 2%. The sequencing input was peripheral blood. These receptors originate from a man aged 30 to 39 who had recovered from COVID-19.

This clone has just one count. The chain employs TRBV4-1 and TRBJ2-4, with 10 bases aligning to TRBD2. CDR3 length: 17 amino acids. J was trimmed by 0 bases and V by 3 bases; bases with no gene match: 5. The germline V gene has CDR1 MGHRA and CDR2 YSYEKL. Written as DNA, the CDR3 is TGCGCCAGCAGCCAGCCCACTAGCGGGGAAGCCAAAAACATTCAGTACTTC. It encodes CASSQPTSGEAKNIQYF.

J is TRBJ1-4 and V is TRBV28; weak D call: TRBD1 (5 bases). V lost 4 bases, J lost 4 bases, and 16 bases lay in between. Looked up from germline, CDR1 is MDHEN and CDR2 is SYDVKM. The CDR3 runs to 16 residues. The CDR3 DNA sequence: TGTGCCAGCAGTTCCCTAGGCCCGGGACTTAATGAAAAACTGTTTTTT. Translation: CASSSLGPGLNEKLFF. The variable domain in full, with the rest retrieved from reference TRBV28 and TRBJ1-4, is DVKVTQSSRYLVKRTGEKVFLECVQDMDHENMFWYRQDPGLGLRLIYFSYDVKMKEKGDIPEGYSVSREKKERFSLILESASTNQTSMYLCASSSLGPGLNEKLFFGSGTQLSVL.

This chain uses TRBV11-2 with TRBJ2-1, with 10 nucleotides matching TRBD1. The V gene's germline CDR1 is SGHAT and CDR2 FQNNGV. The ends lost 3 bases at V and 2 bases at J; junction bases unmatched: 4. The CDR3 sequence is 16 residues long. DNA for the CDR3: TGTGCCAGCAGCTTCGCCGGGACAGGGGCCTACAATGAGCAGTTCTTC. Its translation: CASSFAGTGAYNEQFF.

The gene calls are TRBV2 and TRBJ2-2; possibly TRBD2 for D (7 bases). Germline assignment: CDR1 SNHLY and CDR2 FYNNEI. Trimming removed 5 bases at V and 5 bases at J, with 15 bases between. The CDR3 covers 15 residues. The CDR3 nucleotides read TGTGCCAGCAGTATTCACAGGGAGGGGACCGGGGAGCTGTTTTTT. It codes for CASSIHREGTGELFF.

The chain joins TRBV3-1 (or the pseudogene TRBV3-2) to TRBJ1-2, with no clear D. V was pared by 6 bases and J by 1 base, with 9 bases between. Germline CDR1 is LGHDT and CDR2 is YNNKEL (reference sequence). This CDR3 has 13 residues. The CDR3 reads CASRLGSNYGYTF. The CDR3 nucleotides read TGTGCCAGCAGGCTCGGGAGTAACTATGGCTACACCTTC.

The chain carries TRBV7-9 and TRBJ2-7; 11 bases are shared with TRBD2. Germline values: CDR1 SEHNR, CDR2 FQNEAQ (reference sequence). The CDR3 loop spans 14 amino acids. The V and J ends lost 4 bases and 5 bases, in that order; junction bases with no gene match: 4. This CDR3 is CASSYSGGADEQYF. The CDR3 DNA sequence: TGTGCCAGCAGCTATAGCGGGGGGGCCGACGAGCAGTACTTC. Full variable domain (rest looked up from reference TRBV7-9 and TRBJ2-7): DTGVSQNPRHKITKRGQNVTFRCDPISEHNRLYWYRQTLGQGPEFLTYFQNEAQLEKSRLLSDRFSAERPKGSFSTLEIQRTEQGDSAMYLCASSYSGGADEQYFGPGTRLTVT.

The V call is TRBV28, the J call TRBJ2-7; a possible D gene is TRBD2 (5 bases). Per the germline V gene, CDR1 is MDHEN and CDR2 is SYDVKM. The V and J ends lost 7 bases and 6 bases respectively, with 22 bases between them. The CDR3 is made up of 15 amino acids. The CDR3 DNA reads as TGTGCCAGCACCTCCTTCCATAATGGCGGGCCCGAGCAGTACGTC. Translating gives CASTSFHNGGPEQYV.

The genes are TRBV7-9 and TRBJ2-3; 11 nucleotides line up with TRBD2. This CDR3 contains 13 residues. Per germline, CDR1 SEHNR and CDR2 FQNEAQ (reference sequence). CDR3 coding DNA: TGTGCTGGCGGGGCTAGCGGGGGGGATACGCAGTATTTT. This translates into CAGGASGGDTQYF.

The rearrangement uses TRBV6-5 and TRBJ2-7; D perhaps matches TRBD1 (6 bases). CDR3 length equals 12 residues. CDR1 is MNHEY and CDR2 is SVGAGI in the germline V gene. The ends were cut back, 6 bases at V and 3 bases at J, with 9 bases in the middle. As DNA, the CDR3 is TGTGCCAGCAGGATACAGGGCTACGAGCAGTACTTC. Translating gives CASRIQGYEQYF.

The chain joins TRBV7-8 to TRBJ1-5; D perhaps matches TRBD1 (5 bases). The ends were cut back, 5 bases at V and 7 bases at J, with 9 bases in the middle. The CDR3 is 12 residues long. CDR1 and CDR2 from the germline V gene are SGHVS and FQNEAQ. For the CDR3, the DNA is TGTGCCAGCAGCCTGGCAGGGCAGCCCCAGCATTTT. As protein: CASSLAGQPQHF.

This clone was seen once. V usage is TRBV28 and J usage is TRBJ2-3; 10 bases fit TRBD2. Germline V gene lookup returns CDR1 MDHEN and CDR2 SYDVKM. With 3 bases clipped from V and 2 bases from J, the junction kept 8 bases outside the gene matches. There are 17 residues in the CDR3. The DNA for the CDR3 is TGTGCCAGCAGTTTCCCCCCTAGCGGGGGCTACACAGATACGCAGTATTTT. Translated: CASSFPPSGGYTDTQYF.

CDR3 nucleotide sequence: TGTGCCAGCAGCTTGATGGGACTAGCGGCTTCCTACGAGCAGTACTTC. Residues: CASSLMGLAASYEQYF. V usage is TRBV5-6 and J usage is TRBJ2-7, with 11 bases identical to TRBD2. There are 16 residues in the CDR3. Unmatched junction bases numbered 4, after V lost 1 base and J lost 1 base. Germline V gene sequence: CDR1 SGHDT, CDR2 YYEEEE.

The chain joins TRBV9 to TRBJ2-5; no definite D call. This CDR3 is built from 14 residues. Germline V CDR1 and CDR2: SGDLS, YYNGEE. Deletions cut 3 bases from V and 5 bases from J, with 14 bases between. The CDR3 DNA follows: TGTGCCAGCAGCGCAACGGGTCCCGACGAGACCCAGTACTTC. This gives the protein CASSATGPDETQYF.

The V gene is TRBV29-1, the J gene TRBJ1-1, with 8 positions matching TRBD1. V was clipped by 3 bases and J by 2 bases; unmatched bases: 5. This CDR3 is 14 amino acids long. Germline loops: CDR1 SQVTM, CDR2 ANQGSEA. The CDR3 DNA reads TGCAGCGTTGACAGGGGGCTTGAAAACACTGAAGCTTTCTTT. Protein sequence: CSVDRGLENTEAFF. The full variable domain, with the rest looked up from reference TRBV29-1 and TRBJ1-1, is SAVISQKPSRDICQRGTSLTIQCQVDSQVTMMFWYRQQPGQSLTLIATANQGSEATYESGFVIDKFPISRPNLTFSTLTVSNMSPEDSSIYLCSVDRGLENTEAFFGQGTRLTVV.

The V gene is TRBV6-5, the J gene TRBJ1-5, with 7 bases lining up with TRBD1. J lost 0 bases, V lost 7 bases, and 6 bases had no gene match. The CDR3 has 15 amino acids. The germline CDR1 and CDR2 sequences are MNHEY and SVGAGI. CDR3 nucleotide sequence: TGTGCCAGCATCGGACAGGCCCATAGCAATCAGCCCCAGCATTTT. Its translation is CASIGQAHSNQPQHF.

This clone was seen only a few times. The chain recombines TRBV11-2 with TRBJ2-1; D might be TRBD2 (5 bases). Germline CDR1 reads SGHAT; CDR2 reads FQNNGV. CDR3 length: 17 residues. The germline V and J ends were trimmed by 1 base and 0 bases, with 13 bases remaining between them. In DNA, the CDR3 is TGTGCCAGCAGCTTAGCTTTCGGGATCAACTCCTACAATGAGCAGTTCTTC. Translating it yields CASSLAFGINSYNEQFF.

This clone turned up a few times. This chain joins TRBV3-1 (or the pseudogene TRBV3-2) and TRBJ1-1; TRBD1 is a possible D gene (6 bases). Germline CDR1 and CDR2: LGHDT and YNNKEL (reference sequence). The V gene lost 4 bases and the J gene lost 12 bases, with 15 bases spanning the gap. CDR3 length: 12 residues. In DNA, the CDR3 is TGTGCCAGCAGCCTTCACAGGGAGGGGACTTTCTTT. Translated, it gives CASSLHREGTFF.

V is TRBV2 and J is TRBJ2-1; 7 bases are shared with TRBD1. The CDR3 runs to 14 residues. The V gene end was trimmed by 5 bases and the J gene end by 3 bases; junction bases not matched to a gene: 4. The germline V gene encodes CDR1 SNHLY and CDR2 FYNNEI. CDR3 in amino acids: CASSSRTGYNEQFF. CDR3 DNA: TGTGCCAGCAGTTCCCGGACAGGCTACAATGAGCAGTTCTTC.

V and J are TRBV9 and TRBJ2-2, with 7 bases aligning to TRBD1. Trimming cost V 4 bases and J 6 bases; bases outside gene matches: 9. The CDR3 contains 15 residues. Germline CDR1 and CDR2: SGDLS and YYNGEE. CDR3 loop: CASSKGTAVSGELFF. In DNA, the CDR3 is TGTGCCAGCAGCAAGGGGACAGCCGTCTCCGGGGAGCTGTTTTTT.

The genes are TRBV5-1 and TRBJ1-2; D uncertain. Germline lookup yields CDR1 SGHRS and CDR2 YFSETQ. There are 13 residues in the CDR3. Deletions cut 4 bases from V and 3 bases from J, with 10 bases between. CDR3 loop: CASSDERHYGYTF. The CDR3 DNA reads as TGCGCCAGCAGCGACGAGCGGCACTATGGCTACACCTTC.